Listed here is a single TCR beta chain. As handled by the study authors: The authors estimated nucleated cell counts from reference gene primer amplification. The assay was immunoSEQ multiplex PCR, and TCRdb's table has in-frame clones only and misses some. The V and J calls and clone size are taken from that table; D and trimming were inferred from the DNA. The sample has about 98,000 clones, approximately 84% seen once. The sample originates from a study of blood T cell repertoires in COVID-19. The wider study: T cells, B-cell-depleted T cells, or PBMCs provided the cDNA or gDNA that served as material.

V lost 7 bases, J lost 3 bases, and 12 bases lay in between. The germline V gene encodes CDR1 SGHVS and CDR2 FQNEAQ. This CDR3 has 13 residues. The sequence was obtained from a woman older than 75 with acute or convalescent COVID-19. The sequenced sample was peripheral blood. The rearrangement uses TRBV7-8 and TRBJ1-1, with D possibly TRBD1 on 5 matching bases. The CDR3 nucleotides read TGTGCCAGCACCGGTGCAGGGTACACTGAAGCTTTCTTT. Translated, it gives CASTGAGYTEAFF.